The rows below give T cell receptor beta chains drawn from one sample of a study of identical twins. TCRdb processed the 5' RACE reads anew with MiXCR; each CDR3 protein has one entry. The table includes 1.5 million to 2 million distinct CDR3 sequences, under 35% detected once. The sequenced sample was cord blood. These receptors all come from a newborn girl in good health. Both conserved end residues are part of each CDR3. D genes are given only for firm matches. Clone size, where shown, is once, few, many, or a class for clones that have expanded.

size: NA; J: TRBJ2-4; length: 16; D: NA; V: TRBV5-1; DNA: TGCGCCAGCAGCTTGGGGGGATCGATGGCCAAAAACATTCAGTACTTC; CDR3: CASSLGGSMAKNIQYF
size: few; J: TRBJ2-7; length: 15; D: TRBD1; V: TRBV12-3/TRBV12-4; DNA: TGTGCCAGCAGTCTTTACGGACAGGTCAATAACGAGCAGTACTTC; CDR3: CASSLYGQVNNEQYF
size: few; J: TRBJ2-7; length: 12; D: NA; V: TRBV30; DNA: TGTGCCTGGAGTCGGGGGACCTACGAGCAGTACTTC; CDR3: CAWSRGTYEQYF
size: few; J: TRBJ2-1; length: 16; D: NA; V: TRBV3-1; DNA: TGTGCCAGCGGGCTCGCTCAGCGGAGCTCCTACAATGAGCAGTTCTTC; CDR3: CASGLAQRSSYNEQFF
size: few; J: TRBJ1-5; length: 14; D: NA; V: TRBV2; DNA: TGTGCCAGCAGCGAAGACAGCGTCAATCAGCCCCAGCATTTT; CDR3: CASSEDSVNQPQHF
size: few; J: TRBJ2-7; length: 16; D: NA; V: TRBV21-1; DNA: TGTGCCAGCAGCAAAGTTACGGACAGGGAGGCCTACGAGCAGTACTTC; CDR3: CASSKVTDREAYEQYF
size: few; J: TRBJ1-4; length: 13; D: NA; V: TRBV24-1; DNA: TGTGCCACCAGTGATTACAATAATGAAAAACTGTTTTTT; CDR3: CATSDYNNEKLFF
size: NA; J: TRBJ1-1; length: 14; D: TRBD1; V: TRBV24-1; DNA: TGTGCCACCAGTGCGACAGGGGTGAACACTGAAGCTTTCTTT; CDR3: CATSATGVNTEAFF
size: NA; J: TRBJ2-3; length: 15; D: NA; V: TRBV4-2; DNA: TGTGCCAGCAGCCAGGGACGTCGTGGGGCAGATACGCAGTATTTT; CDR3: CASSQGRRGADTQYF
size: NA; J: TRBJ2-1; length: 15; D: NA; V: TRBV4-2; DNA: TGTGCCAGCAGCCAAGGGGCTAGTGGGGGCAATGAGCAGTTCTTC; CDR3: CASSQGASGGNEQFF
size: few; J: TRBJ2-1; length: 14; D: NA; V: TRBV12-3/TRBV12-4; DNA: TGTGCCAGCAGTTTAGTGGGTGTCTCCTACGAGCAGTTCTTC; CDR3: CASSLVGVSYEQFF
size: few; J: TRBJ2-3; length: 14; D: NA; V: TRBV3-1; DNA: TGTGCCAGCAGCCATCACACAGGGACAGATACGCAGTATTTT; CDR3: CASSHHTGTDTQYF
size: NA; J: TRBJ2-3; length: 18; D: TRBD2; V: TRBV7-2; DNA: TGTGCCAGCAGCCTCCGGACTAGCGGGGGGACGTACACAGATACGCAGTATTTT; CDR3: CASSLRTSGGTYTDTQYF
size: few; J: TRBJ2-1; length: 15; D: TRBD2; V: TRBV20-1; DNA: TGCAGTGCTAGAGAGGGACTAGCGGTCTACAATGAGCAGTTCTTC; CDR3: CSAREGLAVYNEQFF
size: few; J: TRBJ1-2; length: 14; D: TRBD1; V: TRBV2; DNA: TGTGCCAGCCGCGATGAGGGACAGGGTGAGGAATACACCTTC; CDR3: CASRDEGQGEEYTF
size: NA; J: TRBJ1-5; length: 12; D: NA; V: TRBV25-1; DNA: TGTGCCAGCAGTGTCGAGAATCAGCCCCAGAATTTT; CDR3: CASSVENQPQNF
size: few; J: TRBJ1-2; length: 13; D: NA; V: TRBV25-1; DNA: TGTGCCAGCAGTGATCCCAGGGGAGGTGGCTACACCTTC; CDR3: CASSDPRGGGYTF
size: many; J: TRBJ2-3; length: 13; D: NA; V: TRBV15; DNA: TGTGCCACCAGCAGAGATCGGACAGATACGCAGTATTTT; CDR3: CATSRDRTDTQYF
size: few; J: TRBJ2-3; length: 13; D: NA; V: TRBV14; DNA: TGTGCCAGCAGACCATCAGGGGCAGATACGCAGTATTTT; CDR3: CASRPSGADTQYF
size: few; J: TRBJ2-1; length: 15; D: TRBD2; V: TRBV18; DNA: TGTGCCAGCTCACCAGGAAGCGGGGGGGCCCATGAGCAGTTCTTC; CDR3: CASSPGSGGAHEQFF
size: NA; J: TRBJ1-2; length: 15; D: TRBD1; V: TRBV20-1; DNA: TGCAGTGCTAGGAGCCCGGACAGGGAACCTTATGGCTACACCTTC; CDR3: CSARSPDREPYGYTF
size: NA; J: TRBJ2-7; length: 16; D: NA; V: TRBV29-1; DNA: TGCAGCGTTGTCCGTGCCGGCCACACGAGCTCCTACGAGCAGTACTTC; CDR3: CSVVRAGHTSSYEQYF
size: few; J: TRBJ2-2; length: 15; D: TRBD1; V: TRBV20-1; DNA: TGCAGTGCTAGACCTCAGGGGGCGAGCACCGGGGAGCTGTTTTTT; CDR3: CSARPQGASTGELFF
size: NA; J: TRBJ2-3; length: 18; D: TRBD2; V: TRBV4-2; DNA: TGTGCCAGCAGCCAAGATCTCGGTAGCGGGGGGGGGCAGCATACGCAGTATTTT; CDR3: CASSQDLGSGGGQHTQYF
size: NA; J: TRBJ2-5; length: 19; D: TRBD1; V: TRBV11-3; DNA: TGTGCCAGCGGAAAAGGGAATAACCGCGGGACAGGTCTTTACAATGAGCAGTACTTC; CDR3: CASGKGNNRGTGLYNEQYF
size: NA; J: TRBJ1-2; length: 16; D: NA; V: TRBV10-3; DNA: TGTGCCATCAGTGCCCCAGGGAGGGCCTCTAACTATGGCTACACCTTC; CDR3: CAISAPGRASNYGYTF
size: NA; J: TRBJ2-7; length: 15; D: TRBD2; V: TRBV20-1; DNA: TGCAGTGCAGGCCCCTGGGTAGCGGGGACCTACGAGCAGTACTTC; CDR3: CSAGPWVAGTYEQYF
size: many; J: TRBJ2-1; length: 11; D: NA; V: TRBV10-3; DNA: TGTGCCATCAGTGAGAGACAGGAGCAGTTCTTC; CDR3: CAISERQEQFF
size: NA; J: TRBJ2-1; length: 17; D: TRBD2; V: TRBV4-2; DNA: TGTGCCAGCAGCCGCCCGGGACTAGCGGGAGGTCTCAATGAGCAGTTCTTC; CDR3: CASSRPGLAGGLNEQFF
size: NA; J: TRBJ2-3; length: 16; D: TRBD2; V: TRBV6-1; DNA: TGTGCCAGCAGTGAACGTGTACTAGCGGGCACAGATACGCAGTATTTT; CDR3: CASSERVLAGTDTQYF
size: NA; J: TRBJ2-7; length: 17; D: TRBD2; V: TRBV6-1; DNA: TGTGCCAGCCTTCATTTAGCTAGCGGGGTTAGCTCCTACGAGCAGTACTTC; CDR3: CASLHLASGVSSYEQYF
size: NA; J: TRBJ2-3; length: 15; D: NA; V: TRBV19; DNA: TGTGCCAGTAGTCCTAGCCCGGATTGGAGGGATACGCAGTATTTT; CDR3: CASSPSPDWRDTQYF
size: few; J: TRBJ2-4; length: 14; D: TRBD2; V: TRBV19; DNA: TGTGCCAGTAGTATAGCGGGAGGGCCTACGGAGCAGTACTTC; CDR3: CASSIAGGPTEQYF
size: many; J: TRBJ2-3; length: 16; D: TRBD2; V: TRBV11-2; DNA: TGTGCCAGCAGCTTATCCAGCGGGGGCCGCACAGATACGCAGTATTTT; CDR3: CASSLSSGGRTDTQYF
size: NA; J: TRBJ1-5; length: 17; D: NA; V: TRBV6-2/TRBV6-3; DNA: TGTGCCAGCAGTTACCTCTGGCAGTCCGGGGGCAATCAGCCCCAGCATTTT; CDR3: CASSYLWQSGGNQPQHF
size: NA; J: TRBJ2-7; length: 14; D: TRBD2; V: TRBV28; DNA: TGTGCCAGCAGTTTACCTAGCGGCCCCTACGAGCAGTACTTC; CDR3: CASSLPSGPYEQYF
size: NA; J: TRBJ1-4; length: 16; D: NA; V: TRBV10-3; DNA: TGTGCCTCAGCGATCTTTTCCGGGACTGATAGTGAAAAACTGTTTTTT; CDR3: CASAIFSGTDSEKLFF
size: NA; J: TRBJ1-1; length: 16; D: NA; V: TRBV4-1; DNA: TGCGCCAGCAGCCAAGATAGCGGGCTGCGGGACACTGAAGCTTTCTTT; CDR3: CASSQDSGLRDTEAFF
size: NA; J: TRBJ2-7; length: 16; D: NA; V: TRBV7-9; DNA: NA; CDR3: CASSFGRGSSSYERYF
size: once; J: TRBJ1-4; length: 16; D: TRBD1; V: TRBV15; DNA: TGTGCCACCAGCAGAGCCAGGGGGCATCCTAATGAAAAACTGTTTTTT; CDR3: CATSRARGHPNEKLFF
size: NA; J: TRBJ2-3; length: 15; D: TRBD2; V: TRBV7-3; DNA: TGTGCCAGCAGCTCTACTAGCGCGGTCACAGATACGCAGTATTTT; CDR3: CASSSTSAVTDTQYF
size: NA; J: TRBJ1-2; length: 12; D: NA; V: TRBV14; DNA: TGTGCCAGCAGCGCCACAGGCAGGGGCTACACCTTC; CDR3: CASSATGRGYTF
size: NA; J: TRBJ2-5; length: 16; D: TRBD1; V: TRBV29-1; DNA: TGCAGCGTTGAAAGATTGGACAGGAATTATCAAGAGACCCAGTACTTC; CDR3: CSVERLDRNYQETQYF
size: few; J: TRBJ2-3; length: 17; D: TRBD2; V: TRBV9; DNA: TGTGCCAGCAGCGAGGGACTAGCGGGAGTGGTAACAGATACGCAGTATTTT; CDR3: CASSEGLAGVVTDTQYF
size: NA; J: TRBJ1-6; length: 14; D: NA; V: TRBV9; DNA: TGTGCCAGCAGCCCCAGGGTCAGGAATTCACCCCTCCACTTT; CDR3: CASSPRVRNSPLHF
size: NA; J: TRBJ2-4; length: 16; D: NA; V: TRBV30; DNA: TGTGCCTTATTACCTCACAGCGGCTTAGCCAAAAACATTCAGTACTTC; CDR3: CALLPHSGLAKNIQYF
size: NA; J: TRBJ1-1; length: 14; D: NA; V: TRBV6-4; DNA: TGTGCCAGCAGTGACTCGCCGGGGCCGAAAGGGGCTTTCTTT; CDR3: CASSDSPGPKGAFF
size: few; J: TRBJ2-7; length: 15; D: TRBD2; V: TRBV20-1; DNA: TGCAGTGCTAGAGTCTTAGCGGGACTGACCTACGAGCAGTACTTC; CDR3: CSARVLAGLTYEQYF
size: NA; J: TRBJ2-1; length: 14; D: NA; V: TRBV5-6; DNA: TGTGCCAGCAGCTCTCAGGGTCGCGACAATGAGCAGTTCTTC; CDR3: CASSSQGRDNEQFF
size: NA; J: TRBJ2-5; length: 12; D: NA; V: TRBV20-1; DNA: TGCAGTGCCATGAGGGGTAAAGAGACCCAGTACTTC; CDR3: CSAMRGKETQYF
size: once; J: TRBJ2-2; length: 13; D: NA; V: TRBV12-3/TRBV12-4; DNA: TGTGCCAGCAGTTGGAGGGGCCCGTCGGAGCTGTTTTTT; CDR3: CASSWRGPSELFF
size: few; J: TRBJ1-1; length: 13; D: NA; V: TRBV20-1; DNA: TGCACCCCCTTGGGGCAGACGAACACTGAAGCTTTCTTT; CDR3: CTPLGQTNTEAFF
size: few; J: TRBJ2-1; length: 16; D: NA; V: TRBV20-1; DNA: TGCAGTGCTAGATCCGATGTACTAAACCCCTACAATGAGCAGTTCTTC; CDR3: CSARSDVLNPYNEQFF
size: few; J: TRBJ1-1; length: 15; D: TRBD1; V: TRBV4-2; DNA: TGTGCCAGCAGCTCCGCGACAGGGCTGAACACTGAAGCTTTCTTT; CDR3: CASSSATGLNTEAFF
size: NA; J: TRBJ1-6; length: 15; D: NA; V: TRBV6-5; DNA: TGTGCCAGCAGTTACGCGGGCCCCTATAATTCACCCCTCCACTTT; CDR3: CASSYAGPYNSPLHF
size: once; J: TRBJ1-2; length: 14; D: NA; V: TRBV20-1; DNA: TGCAGTGCTAGTGGCGGCGGGGAACTCTATGGCTACACCTTC; CDR3: CSASGGGELYGYTF
size: NA; J: TRBJ1-1; length: 14; D: NA; V: TRBV20-1; DNA: TGCAGTGCTAGAGAGGGGAGGGCCGGCACTGAAGCTTTCTTT; CDR3: CSAREGRAGTEAFF
size: NA; J: TRBJ2-5; length: 15; D: NA; V: TRBV28; DNA: TGTGCCAGCAGTCTTCGAGGGACGCCGCAAGAGACCCAGTACTTC; CDR3: CASSLRGTPQETQYF
size: NA; J: TRBJ2-5; length: 18; D: TRBD2; V: TRBV10-3; DNA: TGTGCCATCAGTGAGGTTCGACTAGCGGGGCTCCTTGACAATGAGCAGTACTTC; CDR3: CAISEVRLAGLLDNEQYF
size: NA; J: TRBJ1-2; length: 14; D: TRBD1; V: TRBV3-1; DNA: TGTGCCAGCAGCCGATCACAGGGGGGCTATGGCTACACCTTC; CDR3: CASSRSQGGYGYTF